This T cell receptor beta chain derives from a study of blood T cell repertoires in COVID-19. Study at large: PBMCs, B-cell-depleted T cells, or T cells were the source of the cDNA or gDNA that made up the material.

Germline V CDR1 and CDR2: MRHNA, SNTAGT. There are 19 residues in the CDR3. V lost 3 bases to trimming and J lost 4 bases; unmatched junction nucleotides: 20. Patients in Seattle were enrolled during active infection, then followed longitudinally. As handled by the study authors: Counts of nucleated cells, estimated from reference gene primer amplification, were obtained. Some clones are missing from TCRdb's copy, which holds only in-frame ones; the method was immunoSEQ multiplex PCR. The V and J calls and clone size are taken from that table; D and trimming were inferred from the DNA. The table lists fewer than 450,000 clones, approximately 88% of them singletons.

Sequencing input: peripheral blood. The chain employs TRBV6-4 and TRBJ1-2; 7 positions match TRBD1. The clonotype comes from a woman between 45 and 65 years old with COVID-19, enrolled during active disease. CDR3 bases: TGTGCCAGCAGTGAGGGTCAAGGTTTTGGGGACAGATATTTCTATGGCTACACCTTC. Its translation: CASSEGQGFGDRYFYGYTF.